A single sample is the source of the 6 T cell receptor delta chains below, sequenced in a study of gamma-delta T cells after stem cell transplantation. TCRdb repeated clone calling on the RT-PCR reads with CATT. Among 1,100 or so delta-chain clones listed, roughly 1.7% were seen once. The sample consisted of gamma-delta T cells. These receptors came from a human donor. It is not recorded whose cells these are; they may come from a transplant donor.

This clone has only a few counts. The chain uses TRDV2 and TRDJ3; 13 nucleotides agree with TRDD3. This CDR3 region has 23 residues. The germline V gene has CDR1 GEAIGNYY and CDR2 EKD. Germline trimming cut 3 bases from V and 2 bases from J; bases unmatched to any gene: 18. The CDR3 protein is CACDGLPRLGDTRRTWDTRQMFF. The CDR3 bases are TGTGCCTGTGACGGCCTTCCACGACTGGGGGATACGCGCAGAACCTGGGACACCCGACAGATGTTTTTC.

This clone was recorded a few times. TCRdb assigns this DNA the protein of a much larger clone, which departs from its translation at residue 3; this likely reflects a read error, and the protein shown comes from translating the DNA. The V call is TRDV2, the J call TRDJ1, with 9 bases identical to TRDD3. Germline assignment: CDR1 GEAIGNYY and CDR2 EKD. CDR3 length: 18 amino acids. The DNA of the CDR3 is TGTGCCTTTGACACGGTGGCTGGGGGATCAGTGGACACCGATAAACTCATCTTT. This sequence encodes CAFDTVAGGSVDTDKLIF.

Regarding this clone: The TCRdb record carries a much larger clone's protein, which differs from this DNA's translation at residue 13; a read error is the likely cause, and the protein listed here is the DNA translation. The sample has other DNA sequences that encode this CDR3 too. This sequence joins TRDV2 and TRDJ1, with 7 bases identical to TRDD3. The CDR3 sequence is 18 residues long. Germline CDR1 reads GEAIGNYY; CDR2 reads EKD. The CDR3 DNA follows: TGTGCCTGCGACAACGTGACTAGTGGGGGGATTGGAGTCGATAAACTCATCTTT. Its protein is CACDNVTSGGIGVDKLIF.

A note on this clone: The TCRdb protein, from a much larger clone, departs from this DNA's translation at residue 10, likely by read error; the protein shown derives from the DNA. The CDR3 DNA is TGTGCCTGTGACCCCGCGGAGGCTGGGGAATACGGCTCCTGGGACACCCGACAGATGTTTTTC. It specifies CACDPAEAGEYGSWDTRQMFF. The chain joins TRDV2 to TRDJ3; D perhaps matches TRDD3 (6 bases). The CDR3 runs to 21 residues. Trimming shortened V by 3 bases and J by 0 bases, and 23 bases separated the two germline ends. Per the germline V gene, CDR1 is GEAIGNYY and CDR2 is EKD.

The J gene is TRDJ1; the V gene was not called; the DNA was not compared with TRDD3, the D call given in the table. The CDR3 loop spans 22 amino acids. DNA of the CDR3: TGTGCCTGTGACCCAATTGGTCAAACTGGGGGTTCATCAGGACCGCACACCGATAACCTCATCTTT. Amino acids: CACDPIGQTGGSSGPHTDNLIF.

As regards this clone: This likely reflects a read error, since a far larger clone is one base away. This sample includes further DNA sequences coding for the same CDR3. The chain links TRDV2 to TRDJ1; 8 bases align to TRDD3. The germline gives CDR1 GEAIGNYY, CDR2 EKD. The CDR3 has 17 residues. The DNA of the CDR3 is TGCGCCTGTGACACCGTCGGACTGGGGGGAAACACCGATAAACTCATCTTT. It yields the protein CACDTVGLGGNTDKLIF.